What follows are 20 T cell receptor beta chains derived from one specimen sequenced in a study of long-term antiretroviral therapy in people with HIV. The assay used was immunoSEQ (version v3.0), run at survey level. Some clones are missing from TCRdb's copy, which holds only in-frame ones; the method was immunoSEQ multiplex PCR. The sample carries about 48,000 clones, around 80% recorded once. The sequences come from unsorted PBMCs, collected 0.8 years after starting antiretroviral therapy. The receptors here all came from a woman between 18 and 30 years old with HIV.

J is TRBJ2-2 and V is TRBV2; 7 bases agree with TRBD1. Per the germline V gene, CDR1 is SNHLY and CDR2 is FYNNEI. The length of the CDR3 is 17 residues. Germline trimming cut 5 bases from V and 0 bases from J; bases unmatched to any gene: 9. CDR3 amino acids: CASSSPQGTANTGELFF. The CDR3, as DNA: TGTGCCAGCAGTTCTCCTCAAGGGACAGCGAACACCGGGGAGCTGTTTTTT.

This chain uses TRBV28 with TRBJ1-5; tentatively, D is TRBD1 (5 bases). The CDR3 runs to 15 residues. Per the germline V gene, CDR1 is MDHEN and CDR2 is SYDVKM. Trimming took off 8 bases at V and 3 bases at J, with 17 bases between the two ends. The CDR3 region has the DNA TGTGCCAGCGGGGAGGGACCATTCTCCAATCAGCCCCAGCATTTT. Translating it yields CASGEGPFSNQPQHF.

The chain joins TRBV9 to TRBJ2-1, with TRBD2 matching 12 bases. This CDR3 comprises 17 residues. The junction had 8 bases not matched to a gene; V was cut back by 3 bases and J by 4 bases. Germline V gene lookup returns CDR1 SGDLS and CDR2 YYNGEE. In DNA form, the CDR3 reads TGTGCCAGCAGCGGGTCAGAGACTAGCGGGAGATACAATGAGCAGTTCTTC. Protein: CASSGSETSGRYNEQFF.

In its sample, this clone was seen once. The gene calls are TRBV2 and TRBJ2-7; TRBD1 is a possible D gene (5 bases). V was cut by 8 bases and J by 0 bases, with 14 bases left in between. The CDR3 is 14 residues long. Germline V CDR1 and CDR2: SNHLY, FYNNEI. The CDR3 DNA follows: TGTGCCAGCCGTCCCTTGGACAACTCCTACGAGCAGTACTTC. It yields the protein CASRPLDNSYEQYF.

The chain employs TRBV7-8 and TRBJ1-1, with 8 bases aligning to TRBD1. J gave up 2 bases and V 6 bases, and 11 bases lay outside the gene matches. CDR3 length: 16 residues. CDR1 is SGHVS and CDR2 is FQNEAQ in the germline V gene. The CDR3 DNA reads TGTGCCAGCAGACACCCAGGGGGCAAGGTAAACACTGAAGCTTTCTTT. Amino acids: CASRHPGGKVNTEAFF.

The chain is built from TRBV28 and TRBJ1-2; D uncertain. The V gene lost 5 bases and the J gene lost 4 bases, with 17 bases spanning the gap. Germline loops: CDR1 MDHEN, CDR2 SYDVKM. The CDR3 runs 15 residues. The DNA for the CDR3 is TGTGCCAGCAGTGGACCGGACCCGGCTATCTATGGCTACACCTTC. Its translation: CASSGPDPAIYGYTF.

The chain joins TRBV9 to TRBJ2-7; a weak D match, TRBD1 (6 bases). The germline CDR1 and CDR2 sequences are SGDLS and YYNGEE. The ends were cut back, 7 bases at V and 2 bases at J, with 13 bases in the middle. CDR3 size: 13 residues. CDR3 sequence (DNA): TGTGCCAGCTCCTACAGGGAAACCTACGAGCAGTACTTC. It translates to CASSYRETYEQYF. Filled out from reference TRBV9 and TRBJ2-7, the complete variable domain reads DSGVTQTPKHLITATGQRVTLRCSPRSGDLSVYWYQQSLDQGLQFLIQYYNGEERAKGNILERFSAQQFPDLHSELNLSSLELGDSALYFCASSYRETYEQYFGPGTRLTVT.

This sequence joins TRBV28 and TRBJ2-5; D call uncertain. The CDR3 extends over 11 amino acids. Trimming pared 9 bases from V and 2 bases from J, leaving 7 bases between. Germline V gene data show CDR1 as MDHEN and CDR2 as SYDVKM. As DNA, the CDR3 is TGTGCCAGTACTCTTCAAGAGACCCAGTACTTC. It yields the protein CASTLQETQYF.

The chain carries TRBV7-2 and TRBJ2-6; D unresolved. The V end lost 2 bases, the J end lost 0 bases, and 5 bases lay between the germline ends. The germline V gene has CDR1 SGHTA and CDR2 FQGNSA. The CDR3 covers 15 residues. The CDR3 reads CASSLTASGANVLTF. For the CDR3, the DNA is TGTGCCAGCAGCTTAACGGCCTCTGGGGCCAACGTCCTGACTTTC.

The V and J genes are TRBV28 and TRBJ2-5; a possible D gene is TRBD2 (5 bases). CDR3 length: 15 amino acids. CDR1 MDHEN and CDR2 SYDVKM come from the germline V gene. Deletions cut 3 bases from V and 2 bases from J, with 13 bases between. DNA for the CDR3: TGTGCCAGCAGTTTGAGTTGGAGGAAACAAGAGACCCAGTACTTC. Translation: CASSLSWRKQETQYF.

The rearrangement links TRBV6-1 to TRBJ1-4; D is unclear. Trimming left V 2 bases short and J 10 bases short, with 14 bases between. Germline V gives CDR1 MNHNS, CDR2 SASEGT. The CDR3 loop spans 14 amino acids. The CDR3 protein is CASSESKGWLKLFF. The CDR3 DNA reads TGTGCCAGCAGTGAAAGCAAGGGATGGTTAAAACTGTTTTTT.

This chain joins TRBV21-1 and TRBJ2-7. TRBV21-1 is noted as a pseudogene. The CDR3 spans 15 residues. CDR3 amino acids: CASSGRDNYSYEQYF. The CDR3 nucleotides read TGTGCCAGCAGCGGGCGGGACAACTACTCCTACGAGCAGTACTTC.

The chain links TRBV6-5 to TRBJ2-2, with a tentative D call TRBD1 (6 bases). CDR1 and CDR2 from the germline V gene are MNHEY and SVGAGI. Trimming removed 2 bases from V and 6 bases from J, with 7 bases in between. The CDR3 has 13 amino acids. The CDR3 protein is CASSYPGAGELFF. The CDR3 region has the DNA TGTGCCAGCAGTTACCCAGGGGCCGGGGAGCTGTTTTTT.

The chain carries TRBV19 and TRBJ1-5; D is uncertain. The CDR3 is 16 amino acids. Looked up from germline, CDR1 is LNHDA and CDR2 is SQIVND (reference sequence). The ends were cut back, 6 bases at V and 3 bases at J, with 18 bases in the middle. The CDR3 loop reads CASSGYPRANNQPQHF. CDR3 in DNA: TGTGCCAGTAGCGGATATCCCCGGGCCAACAATCAGCCCCAGCATTTT.

The chain has TRBV28 and TRBJ2-7; D ambiguous. The V gene's germline CDR1 is MDHEN and CDR2 SYDVKM. The V gene lost 3 bases and the J gene lost 0 bases, with 9 bases spanning the gap. CDR3 length equals 14 residues. CDR3 amino acids: CASSLGTTSYEQYF. The DNA of the CDR3 is TGTGCCAGCAGTTTGGGCACAACCTCCTACGAGCAGTACTTC.

The chain employs TRBV4-2 and TRBJ1-4, with D perhaps TRBD1 (6 bases). The V end lost 4 bases, the J end lost 8 bases, and 14 bases lay between the germline ends. Germline CDR1 and CDR2: LGHNA and YNFKEQ. The CDR3 contains 14 residues. In DNA, the CDR3 is TGTGCCAGCAGCCCTATAGGGGGGAGGGAAAAACTGTTTTTT. Its translation: CASSPIGGREKLFF.

The chain recombines TRBV6-1 with TRBJ1-2; tentative D call: TRBD1 (6 bases). V dropped 2 bases and J dropped 5 bases, with 18 bases sitting between them. The CDR3 runs 16 residues. Germline V CDR1 and CDR2: MNHNS, SASEGT. CDR3 loop: CASSESQAGAIYGYTF. CDR3 coding DNA: TGTGCCAGCAGTGAATCGCAAGCAGGGGCGATTTATGGCTACACCTTC.

This clone was seen a few times. The chain couples TRBV28 to TRBJ1-2; the match to TRBD1 covers 8 bases. The V segment lost 2 bases and the J segment 4 bases; nucleotides outside the gene matches: 3. The CDR3 contains 14 residues. CDR1 is MDHEN, CDR2 SYDVKM, per germline. CDR3 amino acids: CASSLRDRFYGYTF. The CDR3 DNA is TGTGCCAGCAGTTTAAGGGACAGGTTCTATGGCTACACCTTC.

The table lists this clone with a count of one. This rearrangement joins TRBV5-6 to TRBJ1-1, with D hard to call. The CDR3 extends over 13 amino acids. Germline V CDR1 and CDR2: SGHDT, YYEEEE. V was pared by 2 bases and J by 0 bases, with 5 bases between. Here the CDR3 reads CASSFIMNTEAFF. The CDR3 DNA reads as TGTGCCAGCAGCTTTATCATGAACACTGAAGCTTTCTTT.

The CDR3 DNA reads as TGTGCCAGCAGCGTAGGCGGGGACATGAACACTGAAGCTTTCTTT. Protein product: CASSVGGDMNTEAFF. The chain carries TRBV9 and TRBJ1-1; tentative D call: TRBD1 (6 bases). In germline, CDR1 is SGDLS, CDR2 YYNGEE. The V end lost 0 bases, the J end lost 0 bases, and 9 bases lay between the germline ends. The length of the CDR3 is 15 residues.